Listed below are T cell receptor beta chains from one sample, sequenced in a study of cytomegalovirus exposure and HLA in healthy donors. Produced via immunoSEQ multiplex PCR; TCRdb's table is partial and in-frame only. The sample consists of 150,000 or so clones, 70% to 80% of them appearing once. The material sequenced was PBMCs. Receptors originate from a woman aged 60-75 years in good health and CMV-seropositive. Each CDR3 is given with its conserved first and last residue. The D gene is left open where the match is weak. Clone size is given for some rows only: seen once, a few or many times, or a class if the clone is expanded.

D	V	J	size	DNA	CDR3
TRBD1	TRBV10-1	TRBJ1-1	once	TGCGCCAGCAGTGGTGGACAGGGTTTGAACACTGAAGCTTTCTTT	CASSGGQGLNTEAFF
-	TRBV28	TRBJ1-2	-	TGTGCCAGCAGGAGGCCTGACAGAGATGGCTACACCTTC	CASRRPDRDGYTF
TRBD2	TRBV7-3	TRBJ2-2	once	TGTGCCAGCAGCCGGACTAGCCCTCCCGGGGAGCTGTTTTTT	CASSRTSPPGELFF
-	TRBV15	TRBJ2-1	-	TGTGCCACCAGCAGGACTAGAACCTACAATGAGCAGTTCTTC	CATSRTRTYNEQFF
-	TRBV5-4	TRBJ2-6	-	TGTGCCAGCAGCGAACCCGACAGGTCGGGGGCCAACGTCCTGACTTTC	CASSEPDRSGANVLTF
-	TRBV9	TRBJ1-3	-	TGTGCCAGCAGCGTAGCCGGGGGGCTCGGAAACACCATATATTTT	CASSVAGGLGNTIYF
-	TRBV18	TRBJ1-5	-	TGTGCCAGCTCGGACTCGTTGAGAAATCAGCCCCAGCATTTT	CASSDSLRNQPQHF
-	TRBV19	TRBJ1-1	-	TGTGCCAGTAGTACTCAAGGGGGAGGGTTGAGCACTGAAGCTTTCTTT	CASSTQGGGLSTEAFF
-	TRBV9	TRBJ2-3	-	TGTGCCAGCAGCCGGGGAACAGATACGCAGTATTTT	CASSRGTDTQYF
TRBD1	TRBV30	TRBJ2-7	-	TGTGCCTGGAGTGACAGGGGTTACGAGCAGTACTTC	CAWSDRGYEQYF
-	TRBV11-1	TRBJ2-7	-	TGTGCCAGCAGCTTACAGGGCTCCGAAGAGCAGTACTTC	CASSLQGSEEQYF
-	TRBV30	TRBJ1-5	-	TGTGCCTGGAGCCAGGGTCCGAATCAGCCCCAGCATTTT	CAWSQGPNQPQHF
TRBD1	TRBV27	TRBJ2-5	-	TGTGCCAGCAGTTCGACAGGGAAAGAGACCCAGTACTTC	CASSSTGKETQYF
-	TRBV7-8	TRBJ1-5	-	TGTGCCAGCAGCTTAGTCACAGGGACCGATCAGCCCCAGCATTTT	CASSLVTGTDQPQHF
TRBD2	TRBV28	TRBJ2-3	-	TGTGCCAGCAGTTTTATTAGCGGGAGCGCAGATACGCAGTATTTT	CASSFISGSADTQYF
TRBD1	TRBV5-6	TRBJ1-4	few	TGTGCCAGCACCTACGGGACAGGGAATGAAAAACTGTTTTTT	CASTYGTGNEKLFF
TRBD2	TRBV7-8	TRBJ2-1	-	TGTGCCAGCAGCGCGACAGCCGGGACTAGGGGGTACAATGAGCAGTTCTTC	CASSATAGTRGYNEQFF
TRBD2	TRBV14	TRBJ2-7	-	TGTGCCAGCAGCCATAGCGGGAGAGGCCCCTACGAGCAGTACTTC	CASSHSGRGPYEQYF
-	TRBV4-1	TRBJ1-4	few	TGCGCCAGCAGCCAAGGAGGGTATCATGAAAAACTGTTTTTT	CASSQGGYHEKLFF
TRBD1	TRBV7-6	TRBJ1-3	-	TGTGCCAGCAGCTCCACAGGGGACGTAGCCTCTGGAAACACCATATATTTT	CASSSTGDVASGNTIYF
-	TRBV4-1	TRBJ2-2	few	TGCGCCAGCAGCGTACAAACCGGGCGGGAAACCGGGGAGCTGTTTTTT	CASSVQTGRETGELFF